This T cell receptor (beta chain) was obtained from a study of blood T cell repertoires in COVID-19. Profiled with immunoSEQ multiplex PCR; TCRdb holds only in-frame clones, not every one. The sample holds under 170,000 clones, roughly 80% seen once. This clone was observed a few times. V was pared by 0 bases and J by 4 bases, with 7 bases of the junction left unmatched. Germline lookup yields CDR1 LGHNA and CDR2 YNFKEQ. The CDR3 loop spans 17 amino acids. This receptor was taken from a man between 70 and 80 years old with acute or convalescent COVID-19. The J gene is TRBJ2-1, the V gene TRBV4-2, with 9 bases identical to TRBD2. The sequencing sample was made of peripheral blood. The CDR3 DNA reads as TGTGCCAGCAGCCAAGAACCCAGCGGGGGGCCTTACAATGAGCAGTTCTTC. Encoded protein: CASSQEPSGGPYNEQFF.